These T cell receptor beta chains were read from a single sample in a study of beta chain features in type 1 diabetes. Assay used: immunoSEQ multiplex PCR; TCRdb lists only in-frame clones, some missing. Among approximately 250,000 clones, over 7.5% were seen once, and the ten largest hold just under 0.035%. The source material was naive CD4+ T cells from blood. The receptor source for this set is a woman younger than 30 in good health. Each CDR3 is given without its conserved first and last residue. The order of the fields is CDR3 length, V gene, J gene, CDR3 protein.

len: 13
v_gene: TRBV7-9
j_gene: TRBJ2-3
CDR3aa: ASSFGTHGTDTQY

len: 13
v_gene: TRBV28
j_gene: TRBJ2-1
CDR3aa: ASIADSRWYNEQF

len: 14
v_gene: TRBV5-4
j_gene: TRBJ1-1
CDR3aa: ASSPEGGGSDREAF

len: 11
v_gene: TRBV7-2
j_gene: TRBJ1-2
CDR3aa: ASSLSSGDGYT

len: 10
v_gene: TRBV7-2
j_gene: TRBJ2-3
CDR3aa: ASSLSTDTQY

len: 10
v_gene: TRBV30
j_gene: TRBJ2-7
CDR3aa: AWTAGRYEQY

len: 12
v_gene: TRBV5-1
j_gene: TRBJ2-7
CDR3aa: ASSFTQGGYEQY

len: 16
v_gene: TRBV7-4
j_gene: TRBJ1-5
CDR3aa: ASRPKTGLRTSGQPQH

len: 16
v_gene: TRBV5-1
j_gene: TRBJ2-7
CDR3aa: ASSSLWEEAGFSYEQY

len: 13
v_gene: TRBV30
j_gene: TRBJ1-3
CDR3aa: AWSPGTGRGNTIY

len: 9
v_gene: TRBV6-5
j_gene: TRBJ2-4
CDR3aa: ASSRRDRQY

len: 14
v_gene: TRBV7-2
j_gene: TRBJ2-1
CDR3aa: ASSLVSSGGYNEQF

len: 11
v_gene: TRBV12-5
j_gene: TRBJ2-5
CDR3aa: ASGLLGGETQY

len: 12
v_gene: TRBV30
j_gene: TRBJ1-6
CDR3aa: AWVDKAGNSPLH

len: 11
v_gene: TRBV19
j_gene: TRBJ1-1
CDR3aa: ASRTVLNTEAF

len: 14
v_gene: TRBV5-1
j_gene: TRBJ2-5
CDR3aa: ASSIGTSGGQETQY

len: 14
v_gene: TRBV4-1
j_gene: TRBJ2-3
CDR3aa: ASSQVISGGADTQY

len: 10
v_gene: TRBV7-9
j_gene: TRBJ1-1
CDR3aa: VSGGPNTEAF